This T cell receptor (beta chain) was identified during a study of Ad26.COV2.S vaccination and SARS-CoV-2 variants. General study points: Total T cell responses were possibly underestimated by TCR breadth and depth analyses.

Profiling relied on immunoSEQ multiplex PCR, and the TCRdb table lists in-frame clones only, not all of them. The sample has roughly 300,000 clones; approximately 86% are singletons. Regarding this clone: Its specificity is not known.

Treatment denoted: about 20 received Ad26.COV2.S at low or high dose, single or two shots; about five received placebo; per-sample allocation not given. All samples were drawn on day 63, counting from the first vaccine or placebo injection. The study used a vaccine consisting of an Ad26 vector that expressed Wuhan-strain SARS-CoV-2 spike. Losses at the gene ends were 1 base for V and 5 bases for J; bases not matched to a gene: 13. Germline-derived CDR1 and CDR2 are SGHVS and FQNEAQ. CDR3 size: 18 residues. J is TRBJ2-5 and V is TRBV7-8; 10 bases map to TRBD1. The sample here was peripheral blood, taken in a trial of Ad26.COV2.S vaccine versus placebo. This TCR derives from a person aged 18 to 65 who received the Ad26.COV2.S COVID-19 vaccine or a placebo. The CDR3 spells CASSLERTGGGQKETQYF. As DNA, the CDR3 is TGTGCCAGCAGCTTAGAGCGGACAGGGGGGGGCCAAAAGGAGACCCAGTACTTC.